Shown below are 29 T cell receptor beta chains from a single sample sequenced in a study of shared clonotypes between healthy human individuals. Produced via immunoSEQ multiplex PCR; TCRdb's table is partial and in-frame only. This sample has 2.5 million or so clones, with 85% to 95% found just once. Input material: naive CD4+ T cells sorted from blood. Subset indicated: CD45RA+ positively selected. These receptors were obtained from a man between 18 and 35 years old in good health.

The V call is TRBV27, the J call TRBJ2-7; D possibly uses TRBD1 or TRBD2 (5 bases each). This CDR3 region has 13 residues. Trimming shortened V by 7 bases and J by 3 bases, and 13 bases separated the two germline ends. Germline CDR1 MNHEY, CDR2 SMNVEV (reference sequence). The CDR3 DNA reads TGTGCCAGCAAAGCAGCAGGGAGCTACGAGCAGTACTTC. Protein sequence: CASKAAGSYEQYF.

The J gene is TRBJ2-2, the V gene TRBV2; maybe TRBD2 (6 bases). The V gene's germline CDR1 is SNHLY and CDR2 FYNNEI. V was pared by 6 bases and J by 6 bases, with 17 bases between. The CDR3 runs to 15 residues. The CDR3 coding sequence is TGTGCCAGCAGACTTTTTGGGACTCTCCCCGGGGAGCTGTTTTTT. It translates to CASRLFGTLPGELFF.

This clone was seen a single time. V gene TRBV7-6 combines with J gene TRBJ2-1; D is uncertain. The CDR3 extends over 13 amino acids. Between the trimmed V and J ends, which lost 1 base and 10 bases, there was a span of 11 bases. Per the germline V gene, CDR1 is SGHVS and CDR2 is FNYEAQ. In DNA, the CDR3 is TGTGCCAGCAGCTTAGTGGCAGATTTCGAGCAGTTCTTC. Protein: CASSLVADFEQFF. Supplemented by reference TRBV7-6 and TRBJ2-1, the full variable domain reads GAGVSQSPRYKVTKRGQDVALRCDPISGHVSLYWYRQALGQGPEFLTYFNYEAQQDKSGLPNDRFSAERPEGSISTLTIQRTEQRDSAMYRCASSLVADFEQFFGPGTRLTVL.

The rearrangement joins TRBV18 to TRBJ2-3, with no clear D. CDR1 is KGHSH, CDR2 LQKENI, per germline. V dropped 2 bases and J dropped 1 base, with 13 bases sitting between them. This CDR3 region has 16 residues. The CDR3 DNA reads TGTGCCAGCTCACCAGGCTTTCCCGGCGGCACAGATACGCAGTATTTT. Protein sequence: CASSPGFPGGTDTQYF. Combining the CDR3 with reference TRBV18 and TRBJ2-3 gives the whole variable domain NAGVMQNPRHLVRRRGQEARLRCSPMKGHSHVYWYRQLPEEGLKFMVYLQKENIIDESGMPKERFSAEFPKEGPSILRIQQVVRGDSAAYFCASSPGFPGGTDTQYFGPGTRLTVL.

The CDR3 sequence: CASSPPGQVNSPLHF. CDR3 DNA: TGTGCCAGCAGCCCGCCGGGCCAAGTAAATTCACCCCTCCACTTT. This rearrangement joins TRBV6-1 to TRBJ1-6; D is ambiguous. Trimming shortened V by 6 bases and J by 7 bases, and 16 bases separated the two germline ends. The germline CDR1 and CDR2 sequences are MNHNS and SASEGT. The CDR3 length is 15 residues.

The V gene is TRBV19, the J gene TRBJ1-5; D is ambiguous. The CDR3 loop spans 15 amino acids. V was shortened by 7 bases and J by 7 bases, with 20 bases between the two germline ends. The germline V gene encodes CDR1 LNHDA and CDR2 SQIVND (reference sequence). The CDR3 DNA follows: TGTGCCAGTACCACAATTCGAGGCGGGGAGCAGCCCCAGCATTTT. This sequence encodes CASTTIRGGEQPQHF.

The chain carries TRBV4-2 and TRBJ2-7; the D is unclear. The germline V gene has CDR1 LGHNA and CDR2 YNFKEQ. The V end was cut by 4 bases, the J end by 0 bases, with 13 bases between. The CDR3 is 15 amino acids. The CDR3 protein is CASSRSEGNSYEQYF. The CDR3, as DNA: TGTGCCAGCAGCCGGTCGGAAGGGAACTCCTACGAGCAGTACTTC.

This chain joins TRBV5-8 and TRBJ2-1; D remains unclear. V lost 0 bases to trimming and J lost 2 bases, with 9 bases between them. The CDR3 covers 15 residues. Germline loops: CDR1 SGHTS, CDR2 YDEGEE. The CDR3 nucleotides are TGTGCCAGCAGCTTGGAACGATATACCTACAATGAGCAGTTCTTC. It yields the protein CASSLERYTYNEQFF.

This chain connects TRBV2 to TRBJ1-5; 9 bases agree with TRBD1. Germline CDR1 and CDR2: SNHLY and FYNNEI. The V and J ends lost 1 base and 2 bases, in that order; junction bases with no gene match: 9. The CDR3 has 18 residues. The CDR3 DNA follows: TGTGCCAGCAGTGAAGGGGACAGGGCTGCGGGGGGCAATCAGCCCCAGCATTTT. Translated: CASSEGDRAAGGNQPQHF.

In nucleotides, the CDR3 is TGTGCCAGCAGGAAATCAACTAGCGGGAGCTACGAGCAGTACTTC. Translation: CASRKSTSGSYEQYF. V is TRBV2 and J is TRBJ2-7; 11 bases agree with TRBD2. This CDR3 is 15 amino acids long. Germline V gene data show CDR1 as SNHLY and CDR2 as FYNNEI. V dropped 6 bases and J dropped 3; count of bases not matched to a gene: 7.

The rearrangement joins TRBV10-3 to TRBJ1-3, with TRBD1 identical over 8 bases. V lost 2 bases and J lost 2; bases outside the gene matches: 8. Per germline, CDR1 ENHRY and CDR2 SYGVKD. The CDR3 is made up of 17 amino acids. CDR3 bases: TGTGCCATCAGTGAGGGCTTTAGACAGGGGACTGGAAACACCATATATTTT. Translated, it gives CAISEGFRQGTGNTIYF.

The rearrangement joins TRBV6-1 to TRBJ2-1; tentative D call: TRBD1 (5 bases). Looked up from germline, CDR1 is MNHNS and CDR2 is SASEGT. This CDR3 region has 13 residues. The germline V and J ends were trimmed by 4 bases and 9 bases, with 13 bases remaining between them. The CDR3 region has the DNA TGTGCCAGCAGTGCCATGGGTAGGGGTGAGCAGTTCTTC. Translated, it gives CASSAMGRGEQFF.

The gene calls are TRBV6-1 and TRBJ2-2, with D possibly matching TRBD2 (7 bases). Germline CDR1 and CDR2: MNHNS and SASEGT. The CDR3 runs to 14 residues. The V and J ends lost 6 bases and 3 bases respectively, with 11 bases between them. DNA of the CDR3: TGTGCCAGCAGCAGGGGAGGGTACACCGGGGAGCTGTTTTTT. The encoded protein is CASSRGGYTGELFF.

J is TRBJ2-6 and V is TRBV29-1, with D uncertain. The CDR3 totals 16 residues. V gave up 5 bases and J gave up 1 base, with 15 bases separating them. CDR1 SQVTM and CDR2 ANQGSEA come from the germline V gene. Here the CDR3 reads CSVNGWVGSGANVLTF. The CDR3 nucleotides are TGCAGCGTTAACGGTTGGGTAGGGTCTGGGGCCAACGTCCTGACTTTC.

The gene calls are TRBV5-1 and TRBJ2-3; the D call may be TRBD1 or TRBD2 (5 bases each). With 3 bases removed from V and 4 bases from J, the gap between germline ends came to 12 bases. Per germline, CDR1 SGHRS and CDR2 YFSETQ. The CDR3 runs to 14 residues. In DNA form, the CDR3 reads TGCGCCAGCAGCTCGGGGACCATCCCAGATACGCAGTATTTT. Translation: CASSSGTIPDTQYF.

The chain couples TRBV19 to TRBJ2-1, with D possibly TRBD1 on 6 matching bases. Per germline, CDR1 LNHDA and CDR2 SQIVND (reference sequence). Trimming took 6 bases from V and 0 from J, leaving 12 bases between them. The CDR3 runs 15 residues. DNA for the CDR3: TGTGCCAGTAGAACACAGGGTAGCTCCTACAATGAGCAGTTCTTC. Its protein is CASRTQGSSYNEQFF.

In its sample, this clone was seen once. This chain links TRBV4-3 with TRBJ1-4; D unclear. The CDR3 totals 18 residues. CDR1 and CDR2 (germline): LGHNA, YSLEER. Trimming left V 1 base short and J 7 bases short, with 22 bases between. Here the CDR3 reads CASSQGSGIAQLGEKLFF. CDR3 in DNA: TGCGCCAGCAGCCAAGGGAGCGGGATCGCTCAGTTAGGTGAAAAACTGTTTTTT.

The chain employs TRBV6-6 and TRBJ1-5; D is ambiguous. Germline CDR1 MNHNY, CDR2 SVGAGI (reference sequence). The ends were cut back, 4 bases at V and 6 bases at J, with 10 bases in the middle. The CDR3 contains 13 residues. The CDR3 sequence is CASSLNLGQPQHF. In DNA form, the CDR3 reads TGTGCCAGCAGTTTGAATTTGGGTCAGCCCCAGCATTTT.

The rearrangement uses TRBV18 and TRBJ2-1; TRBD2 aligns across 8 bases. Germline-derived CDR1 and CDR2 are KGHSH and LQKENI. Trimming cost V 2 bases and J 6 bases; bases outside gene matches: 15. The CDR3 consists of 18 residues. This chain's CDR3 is CASSPRRGLGGLFNEQFF. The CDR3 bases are TGTGCCAGCTCACCAAGGAGGGGACTAGGTGGCCTATTCAATGAGCAGTTCTTC.

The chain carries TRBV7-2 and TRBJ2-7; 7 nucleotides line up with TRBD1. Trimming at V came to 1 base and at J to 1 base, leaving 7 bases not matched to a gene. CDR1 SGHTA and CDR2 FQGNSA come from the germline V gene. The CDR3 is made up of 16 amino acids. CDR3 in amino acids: CASSLVQGWGSYEQYF. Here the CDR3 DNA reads TGTGCCAGCAGCTTAGTACAGGGGTGGGGTTCCTACGAGCAGTACTTC.

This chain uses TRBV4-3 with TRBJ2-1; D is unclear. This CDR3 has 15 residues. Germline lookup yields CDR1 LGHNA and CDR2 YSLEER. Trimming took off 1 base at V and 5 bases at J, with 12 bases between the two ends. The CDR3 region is CASSQGVVGNNEQFF. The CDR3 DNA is TGCGCCAGCAGCCAAGGTGTCGTAGGGAACAATGAGCAGTTCTTC.

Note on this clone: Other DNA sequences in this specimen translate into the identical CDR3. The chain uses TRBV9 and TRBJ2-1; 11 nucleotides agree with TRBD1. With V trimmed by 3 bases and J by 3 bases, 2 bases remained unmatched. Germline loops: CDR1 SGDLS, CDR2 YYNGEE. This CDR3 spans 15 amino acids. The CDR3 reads CASSGGTGGYNEQFF. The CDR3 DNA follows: TGTGCCAGCAGCGGAGGGACAGGGGGCTACAATGAGCAGTTCTTC. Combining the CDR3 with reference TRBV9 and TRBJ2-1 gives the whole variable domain DSGVTQTPKHLITATGQRVTLRCSPRSGDLSVYWYQQSLDQGLQFLIQYYNGEERAKGNILERFSAQQFPDLHSELNLSSLELGDSALYFCASSGGTGGYNEQFFGPGTRLTVL.

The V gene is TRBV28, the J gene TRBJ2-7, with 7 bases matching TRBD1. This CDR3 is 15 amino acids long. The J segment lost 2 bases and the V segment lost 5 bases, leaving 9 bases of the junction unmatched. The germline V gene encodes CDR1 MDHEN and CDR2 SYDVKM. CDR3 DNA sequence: TGTGCCAGCAGTCTATTGGGAACAGGGGCCTACGAGCAGTACTTC. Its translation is CASSLLGTGAYEQYF.

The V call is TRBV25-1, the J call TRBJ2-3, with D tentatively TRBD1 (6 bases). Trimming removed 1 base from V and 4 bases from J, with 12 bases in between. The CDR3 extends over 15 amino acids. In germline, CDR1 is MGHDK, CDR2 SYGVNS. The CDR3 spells CASSESQGSPDTQYF. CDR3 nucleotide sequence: TGTGCCAGCAGTGAATCCCAGGGGAGCCCAGATACGCAGTATTTT.

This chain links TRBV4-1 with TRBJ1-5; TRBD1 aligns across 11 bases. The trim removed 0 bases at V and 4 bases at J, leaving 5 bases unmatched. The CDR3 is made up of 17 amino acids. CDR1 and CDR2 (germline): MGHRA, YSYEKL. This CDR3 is CASSQDFGTGGNQPQHF. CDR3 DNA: TGCGCCAGCAGCCAAGATTTTGGGACAGGGGGAAATCAGCCCCAGCATTTT.

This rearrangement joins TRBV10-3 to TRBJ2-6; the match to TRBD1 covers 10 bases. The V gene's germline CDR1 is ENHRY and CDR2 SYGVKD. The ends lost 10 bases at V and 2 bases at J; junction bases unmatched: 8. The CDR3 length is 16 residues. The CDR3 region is CATQGQGLAGANVLTF. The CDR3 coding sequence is TGTGCCACACAGGGACAGGGGCTAGCTGGGGCCAACGTCCTGACTTTC.

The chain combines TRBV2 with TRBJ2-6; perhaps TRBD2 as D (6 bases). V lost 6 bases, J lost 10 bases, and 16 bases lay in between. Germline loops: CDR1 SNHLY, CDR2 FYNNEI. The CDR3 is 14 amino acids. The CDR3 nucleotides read TGTGCCAGCAGCCTGTGGGGGGTCTGGAACGTCCTGACTTTC. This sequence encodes CASSLWGVWNVLTF.

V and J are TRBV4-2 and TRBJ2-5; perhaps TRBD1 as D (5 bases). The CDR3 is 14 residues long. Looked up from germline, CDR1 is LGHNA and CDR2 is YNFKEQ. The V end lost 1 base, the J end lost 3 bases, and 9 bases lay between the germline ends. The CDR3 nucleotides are TGTGCCAGCAGCCAAGTGGGCAGGGAAGAGACCCAGTACTTC. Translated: CASSQVGREETQYF.

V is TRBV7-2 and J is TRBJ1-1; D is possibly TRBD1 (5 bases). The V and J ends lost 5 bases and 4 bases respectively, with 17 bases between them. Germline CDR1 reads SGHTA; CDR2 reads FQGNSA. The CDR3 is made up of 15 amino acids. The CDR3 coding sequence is TGTGCCAGCAGCGGGGGGGGACTAGGGAGCACTGAAGCTTTCTTT. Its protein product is CASSGGGLGSTEAFF.